These T cell receptor beta chains were read from a single sample in a study of T cells in Graves' hyperthyroidism and ophthalmopathy. TCRdb itself ran the multiplex PCR reads through MiXCR, one entry per CDR3 protein. The sample has 560,000 or so distinct CDR3 sequences, 35% to 55% seen once; the top ten hold nearly 8.5%. What was sequenced was peripheral blood or thyroid tissue (not recorded which). These receptor sequences come from a young woman with Graves' hyperthyroidism. Both conserved end residues are part of each CDR3. D genes are given only for firm matches. Only some rows state a clone size, as once, few, many or a class for expanded clones.

clone_size,v_call,j_call,d_call,cdr3_nt,cdr3_aa
few,TRBV7-2,TRBJ2-7,NA,TGTGCCAGCAGCTTTTTTCCGGGATTCCCCTACGAGCAGTACTTC,CASSFFPGFPYEQYF
many,TRBV20-1,TRBJ1-5,NA,TGCAGTGCCCAGAGTGGGGGTAGCAATCAGCCCCAGCATTTT,CSAQSGGSNQPQHF
NA,TRBV20-1,TRBJ1-2,NA,TGCAGTGCCCGGCCGGGAGGGGCTAACTATGGCTACACCTTC,CSARPGGANYGYTF
NA,TRBV7-9,TRBJ2-7,TRBD2,TGCGCCAGCAGCTCAACCTTGGGACTAAGGGCCGGGTACGAGCAGTACTTC,CASSSTLGLRAGYEQYF
many,TRBV2,TRBJ2-6,NA,TGTGCCAGCAGTTACAGCTCTGGGGCCAACGTCCTGACTTTC,CASSYSSGANVLTF
few,TRBV20-1,TRBJ1-2,NA,TGCAGTGCCGACGAGGGTGCGGCCTATGGCTACACCTTC,CSADEGAAYGYTF
NA,TRBV2,TRBJ2-7,TRBD2,TGTGCCAGCAGTCTAGCGGGAGAGCGGTCCTACGAGCAGTACTTC,CASSLAGERSYEQYF
once,TRBV24-1,TRBJ1-5,NA,TGTGCCAGTAGGGGAGCTTTTTGGGGCAATCAGCCCCAGCATTTT,CASRGAFWGNQPQHF
NA,TRBV29-1,TRBJ1-2,TRBD1,TGCAGCGTTGGGGGGACAGGCCCTTCTAACTATGGCTACACCTTC,CSVGGTGPSNYGYTF
once,TRBV2,TRBJ1-2,TRBD1,TGTGCCAGCAGTCGGGACAGGGCGACCCCTGGCTACACCTTC,CASSRDRATPGYTF
NA,TRBV2,TRBJ1-2,TRBD1,TGTGCCAGCAAAGGGACAGGGGTCTATGGCTACACCTTC,CASKGTGVYGYTF
few,TRBV7-2,TRBJ1-5,TRBD1,TGTGCCAGCTCACCACCGGGACAGAGAAATCAGCCCCAGCATTTT,CASSPPGQRNQPQHF
many,TRBV29-1,TRBJ1-2,NA,TGCAGCGTTGAAAGAGGGGCAGATTGGTACACCTTC,CSVERGADWYTF
NA,TRBV7-9,TRBJ1-1,TRBD1,TGTGCCAGCAGCTTAGATGGGACAGGGATTTCCACTGAAGCTTTCTTT,CASSLDGTGISTEAFF
few,TRBV10-3,TRBJ2-7,TRBD1,TGTGCCAGCAGTTACTCTCCCGGGACAGGGTCCTACGAGCAGTACTTC,CASSYSPGTGSYEQYF
few,TRBV25-1,TRBJ1-2,NA,TGTGCCAGCTCGGGGGGCGCTATTGGCTACACCTTC,CASSGGAIGYTF
few,TRBV4-1,TRBJ1-2,NA,TGCGCCAGCAGCCAAGATAGGCGAGACAACTATGGCTACACCTTC,CASSQDRRDNYGYTF
few,TRBV29-1,TRBJ1-4,NA,TGCAGCGTTTGGAGTGGGGTTAATGAAAAACTGTTTTTT,CSVWSGVNEKLFF
NA,TRBV24-1,TRBJ2-7,TRBD2,TGTGCCACCAGTGTTGACCAACTAGCGGGAGAAAGGGAGCAGTACTTC,CATSVDQLAGEREQYF
NA,TRBV4-3,TRBJ2-5,NA,TGCGCCAGCAGCCCAGAACGGGGGACCCAGTACTTC,CASSPERGTQYF
NA,TRBV2,TRBJ2-7,NA,TGTGCCAGCAGTCGGATCGGAGGGACCTACGAGCAGTACTTC,CASSRIGGTYEQYF
NA,TRBV5-1,TRBJ1-5,NA,TGCGCCAGCAGCTTGGGACTCAGGGGCAATCAGCCCCAGCATTTT,CASSLGLRGNQPQHF
NA,TRBV10-3,TRBJ2-7,TRBD1,TGTGCCAGCAGTTTGGGACAGGGGGACCCCTACGAGCAGTACTTC,CASSLGQGDPYEQYF
many,TRBV7-2,TRBJ2-5,TRBD1,TGTGCCAGCAGCTCGCTAAGCGCCGGGACAGGTGGAGAGACCCAGTACTTC,CASSSLSAGTGGETQYF
few,TRBV6-5,TRBJ1-5,TRBD1,TGTGCCAGCAGTTATAAAGGGGGCTTGAGCAATCAGCCCCAGCATTTT,CASSYKGGLSNQPQHF
many,TRBV29-1,TRBJ1-1,TRBD1,TGCAGCGTTGAAGGTAGGGGGCATTTGAACACTGAAGCTTTCTTT,CSVEGRGHLNTEAFF
few,TRBV19,TRBJ1-1,NA,TGTGCCAGTAGTATAGAGCCCAAGGCTGAAGCTTTCTTT,CASSIEPKAEAFF
NA,TRBV12-3/TRBV12-4,TRBJ1-3,NA,TGTGCCAGCGATGGGAACGGAAACACCATATATTTT,CASDGNGNTIYF
NA,TRBV2,TRBJ1-6,TRBD1,TGTGCCAGCATCGGACAGGGATTCTATTCACCCCTCCACTTT,CASIGQGFYSPLHF
NA,TRBV7-3,TRBJ1-1,NA,TGTGCCAGCAGCCAAGACCAACGGTCTAAAGCTTTCTTT,CASSQDQRSKAFF
few,TRBV20-1,TRBJ2-7,NA,TGCAGTGCCAGCTTGGACGGTTCCTACGAGCAGTACTTC,CSASLDGSYEQYF
few,TRBV5-1,TRBJ2-5,NA,TGCGCCAGCAGATTGAGTAGCCAAGAGACCCAGTACTTC,CASRLSSQETQYF
NA,TRBV15,TRBJ1-5,TRBD1,TGTGCCACCAGCAGAGATCTTTGGGGGTCGGGACAGCGAAATCAGCCCCAGCATTTT,CATSRDLWGSGQRNQPQHF
few,TRBV7-9,TRBJ2-7,TRBD1,TGTGCCAGCAGGGACGGGACAGGGTCCCCCGAGCAGTACTTC,CASRDGTGSPEQYF
few,TRBV12-3/TRBV12-4,TRBJ2-2,TRBD1,TGTGCCAGCAGTTCCCGGGACAGGGACACCGGGGAGCTGTTTTTT,CASSSRDRDTGELFF
many,TRBV29-1,TRBJ1-1,NA,TGCAGCGTTGAGCTTGCAGCTCCTTCTCTTGAAGCTTTCTTT,CSVELAAPSLEAFF
many,TRBV7-2,TRBJ2-5,NA,TGTGCCAGCAGCGAGACCGGGACACAAGAGACCCAGTACTTC,CASSETGTQETQYF
few,TRBV5-1,TRBJ1-5,NA,TGCGCCAGCAGCTTGGGGGTGACGGGCGGGCGTCAGCCCCAGCATTTT,CASSLGVTGGRQPQHF
few,TRBV20-1,TRBJ1-4,TRBD1,TGCAGTGCTAGACCTCTGGACAGGGTTGGAAAACTGTTTTTT,CSARPLDRVGKLFF
NA,TRBV20-1,TRBJ2-6,NA,TGCAGTGCTAGTGTGGGCTGGGGGGCCAACGTCCTGACTTTC,CSASVGWGANVLTF
few,TRBV20-1,TRBJ1-5,NA,TGCAGTGCCACCCAGGGGAATCTCCAGCATTTT,CSATQGNLQHF